This is a list of T cell receptor beta chains from one sample in a study of cytomegalovirus exposure and HLA in healthy donors. TCRdb's table, derived via immunoSEQ multiplex PCR, lists solely in-frame clones and lacks some. The sample lists 65,000 to 85,000 clones; roughly two thirds were seen once. The sample taken for sequencing was PBMCs. The receptor source for this set is a man in his fifties or sixties in good health and CMV-seropositive. Each CDR3 is given with its conserved first and last residue. The D gene is left open where the match is weak. A clone size is listed for some rows: how often the clone was seen (once, few, many), or a class if it is expanded.

clone_size: few
d_call: TRBD1
v_call: TRBV4-3
j_call: TRBJ1-6
cdr3_aa: CASSQDGTAQNSPLHF
cdr3_nt: TGCGCCAGCAGCCAAGACGGGACAGCACAGAATTCACCCCTCCACTTT

clone_size: NA
d_call: TRBD2
v_call: TRBV2
j_call: TRBJ2-2
cdr3_aa: CASRTSGENTGELFF
cdr3_nt: TGTGCCAGCAGGACTAGCGGGGAGAACACCGGGGAGCTGTTTTTT

clone_size: few
d_call: TRBD1
v_call: TRBV5-6
j_call: TRBJ1-2
cdr3_aa: CASSLYGTGGAYGYTF
cdr3_nt: TGTGCCAGCAGCTTGTATGGGACAGGGGGCGCTTATGGCTACACCTTC

clone_size: NA
d_call: NA
v_call: TRBV5-1
j_call: TRBJ1-2
cdr3_aa: CASSHAPSGTSYGYTF
cdr3_nt: TGCGCCAGCAGCCACGCCCCCTCCGGGACAAGCTATGGCTACACCTTC

clone_size: NA
d_call: TRBD2
v_call: TRBV5-5
j_call: TRBJ2-5
cdr3_aa: CASSLGSLAGKETQYF
cdr3_nt: TGTGCCAGCAGCTTGGGGAGTCTAGCGGGGAAGGAGACCCAGTACTTC

clone_size: few
d_call: TRBD1
v_call: TRBV9
j_call: TRBJ2-7
cdr3_aa: CASSAAGGTSAYEQYF
cdr3_nt: TGTGCCAGCAGCGCCGCAGGGGGTACCAGTGCCTACGAGCAGTACTTC

clone_size: NA
d_call: TRBD2
v_call: TRBV28
j_call: TRBJ2-3
cdr3_aa: CASSSLAGEADTQYF
cdr3_nt: TGTGCCAGCAGTTCCCTAGCGGGAGAAGCAGATACGCAGTATTTT

clone_size: NA
d_call: NA
v_call: TRBV4-1
j_call: TRBJ1-1
cdr3_aa: CASSQVEMNTEAFF
cdr3_nt: TGCGCCAGCAGCCAAGTGGAGATGAACACTGAAGCTTTCTTT

clone_size: once
d_call: NA
v_call: TRBV19
j_call: TRBJ2-7
cdr3_aa: CASSITTRVGEQYF
cdr3_nt: TGTGCCAGTAGTATCACTACGAGGGTGGGCGAGCAGTACTTC

clone_size: NA
d_call: NA
v_call: TRBV10-1
j_call: TRBJ2-2
cdr3_aa: CASSEFGIGELFF
cdr3_nt: TGCGCCAGCAGTGAGTTCGGGATCGGGGAGCTGTTTTTT

clone_size: NA
d_call: NA
v_call: TRBV5-1
j_call: TRBJ2-2
cdr3_aa: CASSSTAGSGTGELFF
cdr3_nt: TGCGCCAGCAGCAGTACCGCCGGGAGCGGCACCGGGGAGCTGTTTTTT

clone_size: NA
d_call: TRBD1
v_call: TRBV7-9
j_call: TRBJ1-2
cdr3_aa: CASSSDHRGLSGYTF
cdr3_nt: TGTGCCAGCAGCTCGGACCACAGGGGCCTCTCCGGCTACACCTTC

clone_size: NA
d_call: TRBD2
v_call: TRBV5-5
j_call: TRBJ2-7
cdr3_aa: CASSAPRAGDSYEQYF
cdr3_nt: TGTGCCAGCAGCGCCCCCCGAGCGGGGGACTCCTACGAGCAGTACTTC

clone_size: NA
d_call: TRBD2
v_call: TRBV27
j_call: TRBJ2-1
cdr3_aa: CASSLGVLAGYYNEQFF
cdr3_nt: TGTGCCAGCAGTTTAGGGGTTCTAGCGGGATACTACAATGAGCAGTTCTTC

clone_size: NA
d_call: NA
v_call: TRBV2
j_call: TRBJ2-7
cdr3_aa: CASRETTAYEQYF
cdr3_nt: TGTGCCAGCAGGGAGACGACGGCCTACGAGCAGTACTTC

clone_size: NA
d_call: TRBD1
v_call: TRBV28
j_call: TRBJ1-1
cdr3_aa: CASSWGTGLNTEAFF
cdr3_nt: TGTGCCAGCAGTTGGGGGACAGGGTTGAACACTGAAGCTTTCTTT

clone_size: NA
d_call: TRBD1
v_call: TRBV2
j_call: TRBJ2-5
cdr3_aa: CASRTGTGSQETQYF
cdr3_nt: TGTGCCAGCCGAACCGGGACAGGGTCCCAAGAGACCCAGTACTTC

clone_size: NA
d_call: NA
v_call: TRBV5-1
j_call: TRBJ2-2
cdr3_aa: CASSTRTTNTGELFF
cdr3_nt: TGCGCCAGCAGCACCCGGACAACGAACACCGGGGAGCTGTTTTTT

clone_size: NA
d_call: NA
v_call: TRBV28
j_call: TRBJ1-2
cdr3_aa: CASRRSYGYTF
cdr3_nt: TGTGCCAGCAGGCGATCCTATGGCTACACCTTC

clone_size: NA
d_call: TRBD1
v_call: TRBV6-1
j_call: TRBJ2-5
cdr3_aa: CASSGPRQGAGETQYF
cdr3_nt: TGTGCCAGCAGTGGCCCCCGACAGGGGGCGGGGGAGACCCAGTACTTC

clone_size: NA
d_call: NA
v_call: TRBV5-1
j_call: TRBJ2-5
cdr3_aa: CASSLVLAAEETQYF
cdr3_nt: TGCGCCAGCAGCTTGGTGTTAGCGGCTGAAGAGACCCAGTACTTC

clone_size: NA
d_call: NA
v_call: TRBV7-6
j_call: TRBJ1-5
cdr3_aa: CASSLSAGAGQPQHF
cdr3_nt: TGTGCCAGCAGCTTATCGGCAGGGGCAGGACAGCCCCAGCATTTT

clone_size: NA
d_call: NA
v_call: TRBV5-5
j_call: TRBJ2-7
cdr3_aa: CASSLEVGGRQYF
cdr3_nt: TGTGCCAGCAGCTTGGAGGTGGGGGGAAGGCAGTACTTC

clone_size: NA
d_call: NA
v_call: TRBV28
j_call: TRBJ1-4
cdr3_aa: CASSSSQLSPTNEKLFF
cdr3_nt: TGTGCCAGCAGTTCGTCGCAACTGTCCCCGACTAATGAAAAACTGTTTTTT

clone_size: NA
d_call: TRBD2
v_call: TRBV18
j_call: TRBJ2-7
cdr3_aa: CASSSSGSDSYEQYF
cdr3_nt: TGTGCCAGCTCATCTAGCGGGAGTGACTCCTACGAGCAGTACTTC

clone_size: NA
d_call: TRBD1
v_call: TRBV6-5
j_call: TRBJ1-2
cdr3_aa: CASSYSKTGGCGYTF
cdr3_nt: TGTGCCAGCAGTTACTCGAAGACAGGGGGCTGTGGCTACACCTTC

clone_size: NA
d_call: NA
v_call: TRBV19
j_call: TRBJ2-7
cdr3_aa: CASSPYSGTTAYEQYF
cdr3_nt: TGTGCCAGTAGTCCATATTCCGGGACAACGGCCTACGAGCAGTACTTC

clone_size: once
d_call: NA
v_call: TRBV6-5
j_call: TRBJ1-1
cdr3_aa: CASSYYGAEAFF
cdr3_nt: TGTGCCAGCAGTTACTACGGGGCTGAAGCTTTCTTT

clone_size: few
d_call: NA
v_call: TRBV7-6
j_call: TRBJ1-5
cdr3_aa: CASSLEEGSNQPQHF
cdr3_nt: TGTGCCAGCAGCTTGGAGGAGGGCAGCAATCAGCCCCAGCATTTT